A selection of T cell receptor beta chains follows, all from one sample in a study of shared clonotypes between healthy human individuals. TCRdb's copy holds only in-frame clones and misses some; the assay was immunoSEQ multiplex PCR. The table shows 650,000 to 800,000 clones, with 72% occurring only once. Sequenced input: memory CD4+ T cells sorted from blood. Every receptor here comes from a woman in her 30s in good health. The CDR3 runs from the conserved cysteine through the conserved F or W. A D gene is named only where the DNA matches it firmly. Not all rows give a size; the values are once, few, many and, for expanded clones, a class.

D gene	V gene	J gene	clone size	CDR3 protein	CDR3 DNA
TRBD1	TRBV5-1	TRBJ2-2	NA	CASKIAGTEDTGELFF	TGCGCCAGCAAAATAGCCGGGACAGAAGACACCGGGGAGCTGTTTTTT
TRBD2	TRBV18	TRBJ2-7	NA	CASSPAGTSGSYEQYF	TGTGCCAGCTCACCGGCCGGGACTAGCGGGAGTTACGAGCAGTACTTC
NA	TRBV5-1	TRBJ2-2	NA	CASKSVPTAENTGELFF	TGCGCCAGCAAGTCGGTCCCGACAGCGGAGAACACCGGGGAGCTGTTTTTT
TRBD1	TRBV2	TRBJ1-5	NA	CASRGTENQPQHF	TGTGCCAGCAGAGGGACAGAAAATCAGCCCCAGCATTTT
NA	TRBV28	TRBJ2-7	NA	CASSLSKPPYEQYF	TGTGCCAGCAGTTTAAGTAAACCTCCCTACGAGCAGTACTTC
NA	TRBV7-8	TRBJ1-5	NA	CASSYRKVSKTNQPQHF	TGTGCCAGCAGCTACCGCAAGGTTTCGAAAACCAATCAGCCCCAGCATTTT
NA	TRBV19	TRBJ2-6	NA	CASSIAGAGANVLTF	TGTGCCAGTAGTATTGCAGGGGCTGGGGCCAACGTCCTGACTTTC
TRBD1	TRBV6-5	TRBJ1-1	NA	CASSYVQGEAFF	TGTGCCAGCAGTTACGTACAGGGGGAAGCTTTCTTT
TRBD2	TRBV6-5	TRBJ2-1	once	CASYGGLADYNEQFF	TGTGCCAGCTATGGGGGACTAGCGGACTACAATGAGCAGTTCTTC
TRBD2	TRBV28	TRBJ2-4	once	CASSLRGLADIAKNIQYF	TGTGCCAGCAGTTTAAGGGGACTAGCGGACATAGCCAAAAACATTCAGTACTTC
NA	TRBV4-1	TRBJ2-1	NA	CASSQRDEQFF	TGCGCCAGCAGCCAAAGGGATGAGCAGTTCTTC
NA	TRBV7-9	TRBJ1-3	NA	CASSSFGSGNTIYF	TGTGCCAGCAGCTCCTTTGGATCTGGAAACACCATATATTTT
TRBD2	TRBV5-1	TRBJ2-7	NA	CASRGSGKNEQYF	TGCGCCAGCAGGGGTAGCGGGAAAAACGAGCAGTACTTC
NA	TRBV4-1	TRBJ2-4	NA	CASSQRQGWGSTSIQYF	TGCGCCAGCAGCCAACGTCAGGGGTGGGGGAGTACGTCAATTCAGTACTTC
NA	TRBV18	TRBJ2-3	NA	CASSPNGDSTDTQYF	TGTGCCAGCTCACCAAATGGAGATAGCACAGATACGCAGTATTTT
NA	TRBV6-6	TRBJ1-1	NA	CASSWGGAVTEAFF	TGTGCCAGCAGCTGGGGCGGGGCCGTCACTGAAGCTTTCTTT